This T cell receptor beta chain was captured in a study of OX40 agonist ivuxolimab in advanced cancers. Overall study: Patients were dosed intravenously with ivuxolimab at 0.01 to 10 mg/kg every 2 weeks.

Points on this clone: Its target is not known.

Study findings and constraints: The antigen specificity of the peripheral T cells (those that were expanded) was not determined.

TCRdb keeps only in-frame clones here, not all; method: immunoSEQ multiplex PCR. The sample yields approximately 76,000 clones, about 88% seen once. Germline CDR1 SGDLS, CDR2 YYNGEE. With 0 bases clipped from V and 3 bases from J, the junction kept 3 bases outside the gene matches. CDR3 length: 15 amino acids. The sequencing here drew on CD4+ or CD8+ T cells sorted from blood, taken in a trial of the OX40 agonist ivuxolimab. The gene calls are TRBV9 and TRBJ2-1, with TRBD2 matching over 7 bases. This clonotype was obtained from an adult with an advanced solid tumor such as melanoma, head and neck, liver or kidney cancer. The DNA of the CDR3 is TGTGCCAGCAGCGTAGAGTGGGGGGGCTACAATGAGCAGTTCTTC. As protein: CASSVEWGGYNEQFF.